This paragraph reports one TCR beta chain. Its antigen remains unidentified. Base qualities are missing; no much larger clone stands one base away. TCRbeta CDR3 regions were amplified from genomic DNA by means of the immunoSEQ Assay, a bias-controlled multiplex PCR. In the source study's methods: The number of nucleated cells in each sample was estimated by amplification of reference gene primers within the assay. To quantify the absolute abundance of each unique TCRbeta CDR3 rearrangement, sequence reads were collapsed and filtered. For each sample, productive Simpson clonality was calculated by taking the square root of Simpson's diversity index across productive rearrangements. The clones in this table, taken by TCRdb from immuneACCESS, are in-frame only. Not every clone is retained; where verified, under half of the shortfall comes from an unresolved V gene, and the cause of the rest is unknown. V, J and clone size were drawn from that table, and D and trimming were deduced from the DNA. This sample comprises approximately 440,000 clones, about nine tenths of them detected only once. The top ten clones comprise roughly 0.66% of the sample.

This record comes from a study of blood T cell repertoires in COVID-19 (dated by TCRdb to about 2020). In the study overall: The collaborator samples originated in the United States, Italy and Spain and spanned the acute and convalescent phases of COVID-19. The material from the prospective study consisted of cDNA or gDNA derived from T cells, B-cell-depleted T cells, or PBMCs. The dataset comprised deeply sampled blood TCRbeta repertoires from subjects exposed to, actively infected with, or recovered from COVID-19. A freely available public database, intended as a resource for researchers studying the immune response to SARS-CoV-2, is where the repertoires were released. The samples were drawn from two sources: the first 160 participants of the ongoing ImmuneRACE study, and fewer than 1,500 subjects contributed by 6 global collaborators. Sample metadata almost always included a de-identified subject ID, COVID-19 status, age in years and sex. Where available, HLA class I and class II types were taken from metadata supplied by the sample provider and were not determined by assay-based typing.

Enrolling through a virtual design, the prospective study's participants ranged in age from roughly 18 to 100 years and lived across 20 to 25 United States geographic areas. Cohort assignment in the prospective study relied on participant-reported clinical history from a screening survey and a study questionnaire. Recovered participants in ImmuneRACE Cohort 3 were defined as having two consecutive negative NP/OP PCR tests, clearance from a healthcare professional, or resolution of symptoms. Mobile phlebotomists in the prospective study collected whole blood, serum and a nasopharyngeal or oropharyngeal swab from every participant. Over a roughly 2-month period, participants in the prospective study had the option of providing additional blood draws and questionnaires. Blood samples from the prospective study were shipped frozen or at room temperature prior to DNA extraction. Here is what the overall study found, with its caveats: How much clinical and demographic metadata was included differed by source and by participant, and the metadata was provided uncurated.

This TCR derives from a man aged 18 to 29 who had recovered from COVID-19. Sequencing input: PBMCs or T cells enriched from blood (not recorded which).

At the DNA level, the sequence is TGCGCCAGCAGCTTGTTGACAGACTCCTATGGCTACACCTTC. This codes for CASSLLTDSYGYTF. The chain is made from TRBV5-1 and TRBJ1-2, and TRBD1 may be the D gene, going by 5 matching bases. Cut back by 1 base and 4 bases, the V and J ends lie 11 bases apart. The CDR3 measures 14 amino acids from cysteine to phenylalanine. Just CDR3 DNA is preserved here, 42 bases in frame from base 1. The germline V gene gives CDR1 as SGHRS and CDR2 as YFSETQ.